A single T cell receptor (beta chain) is shown here with its context. What it binds is unknown. With 4 bases removed from V and 8 bases from J, the gap between germline ends came to 6 bases. Germline CDR1 reads MNHNS; CDR2 reads SASEGT. The CDR3 consists of 11 residues. The protocol was immunoSEQ multiplex PCR, while the TCRdb copy is restricted to in-frame clones and leaves out a portion. This sample has 35,000 to 50,000 clones, with 95% found just once. This specimen belongs to a study of Tregs in tolerant kidney transplant recipients. For the study at large: CD4+CD25+CD127- cells came from approximately three-day belatacept mixed lymphocyte reactions, some with 5-day graft donor restimulation.

This chain connects TRBV6-1 to TRBJ2-1; the D is unclear. This receptor was obtained from a human donor in good health. The sequenced material came from Tregs from blood cultured with allogeneic cells. The DNA for the CDR3 is TGTGCCAGCAGTGTGCCTGATGAGCAGTTCTTC. Protein sequence: CASSVPDEQFF.